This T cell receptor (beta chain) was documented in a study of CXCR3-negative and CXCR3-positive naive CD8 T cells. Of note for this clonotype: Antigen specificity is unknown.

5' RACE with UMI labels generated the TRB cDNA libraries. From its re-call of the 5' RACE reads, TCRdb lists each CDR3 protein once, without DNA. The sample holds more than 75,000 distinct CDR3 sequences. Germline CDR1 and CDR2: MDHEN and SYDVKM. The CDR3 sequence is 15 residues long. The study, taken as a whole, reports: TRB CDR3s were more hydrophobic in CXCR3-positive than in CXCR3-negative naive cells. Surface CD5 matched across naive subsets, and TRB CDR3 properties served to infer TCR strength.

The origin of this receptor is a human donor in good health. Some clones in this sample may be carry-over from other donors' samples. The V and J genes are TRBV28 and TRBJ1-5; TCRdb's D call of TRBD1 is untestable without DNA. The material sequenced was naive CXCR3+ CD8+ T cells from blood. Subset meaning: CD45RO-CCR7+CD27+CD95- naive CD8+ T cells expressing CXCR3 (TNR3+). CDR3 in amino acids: CASSLPGVDNQPQHF.